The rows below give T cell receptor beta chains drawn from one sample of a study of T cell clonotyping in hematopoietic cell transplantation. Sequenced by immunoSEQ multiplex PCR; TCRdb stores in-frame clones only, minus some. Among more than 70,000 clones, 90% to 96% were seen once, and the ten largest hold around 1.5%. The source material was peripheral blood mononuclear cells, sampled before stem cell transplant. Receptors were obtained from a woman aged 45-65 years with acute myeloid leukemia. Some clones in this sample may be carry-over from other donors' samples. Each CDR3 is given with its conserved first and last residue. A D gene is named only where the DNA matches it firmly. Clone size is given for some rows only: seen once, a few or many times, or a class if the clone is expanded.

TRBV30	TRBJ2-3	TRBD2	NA	TGTGCCTGGAGTACCCTCGGGAGGGCAGATACGCAGTATTTT	CAWSTLGRADTQYF
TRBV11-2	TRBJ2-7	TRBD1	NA	TGTGCCAGCAGCCACTGGGACAGGGGTTCCTACGAGCAGTACTTC	CASSHWDRGSYEQYF
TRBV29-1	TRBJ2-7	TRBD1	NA	TGCAGCGTTGAGGGACAGGGGGTCCACGAGCAGTACTTC	CSVEGQGVHEQYF
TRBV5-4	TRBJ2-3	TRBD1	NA	TGTGCCAGCAAATCCGGGACAGGGGGCACAGATACGCAGTATTTT	CASKSGTGGTDTQYF
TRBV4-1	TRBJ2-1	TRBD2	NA	TGCGCCAGCAAACTAGCGGGAGGAAACAATGAGCAGTTCTTC	CASKLAGGNNEQFF
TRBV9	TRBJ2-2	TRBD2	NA	TGTGCCAGCAGCATTCTAGCGGGGGACACCGGGGAGCTGTTTTTT	CASSILAGDTGELFF
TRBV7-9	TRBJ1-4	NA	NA	TGTGCCAGCAGCTACGACACCTTTAATGAAAAACTGTTTTTT	CASSYDTFNEKLFF
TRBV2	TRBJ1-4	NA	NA	TGTGCCAGCAGTGACACGGGACGGACTAATGAAAAACTGTTTTTT	CASSDTGRTNEKLFF
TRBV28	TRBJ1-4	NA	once	TGTGCCAGCAGTTTACCGGGACGGTTAGGGGAAAAACTGTTTTTT	CASSLPGRLGEKLFF
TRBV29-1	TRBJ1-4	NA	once	TGCAGCGTTGTGAGGGGGGAAAAACTGTTTTTT	CSVVRGEKLFF
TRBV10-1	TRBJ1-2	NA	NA	TGCGCCAGCAGTATGTGGACATCGCGAAAGACCTATGGCTACACCTTC	CASSMWTSRKTYGYTF
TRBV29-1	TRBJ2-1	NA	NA	TGCAGCGTTCGGACAGACTACAATGAGCAGTTCTTC	CSVRTDYNEQFF
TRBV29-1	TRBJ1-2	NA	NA	TGCAGCGTTGTTTCAGGGGATGGGCACACCTTC	CSVVSGDGHTF
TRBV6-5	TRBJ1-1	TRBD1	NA	TGTGCCAGCAGCCGTCGGACAGGTGGTATCACTGAAGCTTTCTTT	CASSRRTGGITEAFF
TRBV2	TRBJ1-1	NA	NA	TGTGCCAGCAGTGTGAACACTGAAGCTTTCTTT	CASSVNTEAFF
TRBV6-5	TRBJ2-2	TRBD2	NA	TGTGCCAGTATGTTGGCGGGGGGGAACACCGGGGAGCTGTTTTTT	CASMLAGGNTGELFF
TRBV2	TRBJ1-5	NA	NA	TGTGCCACCAAGAGAGACGGCGATCAGCCCCAGCATTTT	CATKRDGDQPQHF
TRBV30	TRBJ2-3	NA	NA	TGTGCCTGGAGTGTCGAGGGGGGTTTTACAGATACGCAGTATTTT	CAWSVEGGFTDTQYF
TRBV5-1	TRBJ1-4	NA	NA	TGCGCCAGCAGCCCCGGTGGTGGGGGTAATGAAAAACTGTTTTTT	CASSPGGGGNEKLFF
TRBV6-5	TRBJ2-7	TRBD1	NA	TGTGCCAGCAGTTCGAGACAGGGGAGTGACGGCGAGCAGTACTTC	CASSSRQGSDGEQYF
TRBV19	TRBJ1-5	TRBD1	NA	TGTGCCAGTAGGGGACAGGCTAATAGCAATCAGCCCCAGCATTTT	CASRGQANSNQPQHF
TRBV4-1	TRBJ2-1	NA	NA	TGCGCCAGCAGCCAAAGCATTGAGCAGTTCTTC	CASSQSIEQFF
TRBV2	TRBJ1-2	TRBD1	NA	TGTGCCAGCAGGGGACAGCAAACTAACTATGGCTACACCTTC	CASRGQQTNYGYTF
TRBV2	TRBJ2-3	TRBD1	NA	TGTGCCAGCAGTGCACGGAGACAGGGATCAGATACGCAGTATTTT	CASSARRQGSDTQYF
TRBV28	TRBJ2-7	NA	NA	TGTGCCAGCAGTAACCCCCGACTGACGAGCTCCTACGAGCAGTACTTC	CASSNPRLTSSYEQYF
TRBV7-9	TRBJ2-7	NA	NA	TGTGCCAGCTCCGGGACACGAAGCTCCTACGAGCAGTACTTC	CASSGTRSSYEQYF
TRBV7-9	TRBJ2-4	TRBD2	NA	TGTGCCAGCAGGACTAGCGGAAACATTCAGTACTTC	CASRTSGNIQYF
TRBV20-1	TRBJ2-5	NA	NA	TGCAGTGCCAGAGATCTGGGGACCCAGTACTTC	CSARDLGTQYF
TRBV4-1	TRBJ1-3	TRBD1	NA	TGCGCCAGCAGCCTGGACAGGGGGAGTCTCGGAAACACCATATATTTT	CASSLDRGSLGNTIYF
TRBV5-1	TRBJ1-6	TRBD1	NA	TGCGCCAGCAGATGGCAGGGGGATAATTCACCCCTCCACTTT	CASRWQGDNSPLHF
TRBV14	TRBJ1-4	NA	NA	TGTGCCAGCAGCCCGCCCGGGGGGCTTGTGGAAAAACTGTTTTTT	CASSPPGGLVEKLFF
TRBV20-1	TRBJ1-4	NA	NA	TGCAGTGCTCCGAGTTTAGAAAAACTGTTTTTT	CSAPSLEKLFF
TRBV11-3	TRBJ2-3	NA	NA	TGTGCCAGCAGCCCAACTGGGCGGGAAACGCAGTATTTT	CASSPTGRETQYF
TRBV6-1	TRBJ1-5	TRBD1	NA	TGTGCCAGCAGCTACGGACAGGGAGGACAGCCCCAGCATTTT	CASSYGQGGQPQHF
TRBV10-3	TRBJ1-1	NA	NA	TGTGCCATCAGCGCGGACCGGGTCAGGGGTGCGGAAGCTTTCTTT	CAISADRVRGAEAFF
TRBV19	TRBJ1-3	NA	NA	TGTGCCAGTAGTATTCCACAGGCCAGCTCTGGAAACACCATATATTTT	CASSIPQASSGNTIYF
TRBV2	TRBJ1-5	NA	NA	TGTGCCAGCGACAGCTATAGCAATCAGCCCCAGCATTTT	CASDSYSNQPQHF
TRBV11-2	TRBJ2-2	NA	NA	TGTGCCAGCAGCTTCACGAACACCGGGGAGCTGTTTTTT	CASSFTNTGELFF
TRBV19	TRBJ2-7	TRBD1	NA	TGTGCCAGTAGTAGGGACAGGGACTACGAGCAGTACTTC	CASSRDRDYEQYF
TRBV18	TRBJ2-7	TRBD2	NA	TGTGCCAGCTCATCCACCTGGAGGACTAGCGTTTACGAGCAGTACTTC	CASSSTWRTSVYEQYF
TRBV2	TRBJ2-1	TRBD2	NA	TGTGCCAGCAGTGACCACCGGGAGGTGAATGAGCAGTTCTTC	CASSDHREVNEQFF
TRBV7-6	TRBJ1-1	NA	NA	TGTGCCAGCAGCCAACAGGGTCCAATCGGTTCTACTGAAGCTTTCTTT	CASSQQGPIGSTEAFF
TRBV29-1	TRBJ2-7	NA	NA	TGCAGCGTTGGGGTGAGCTCCTACGAGCAGTACTTC	CSVGVSSYEQYF
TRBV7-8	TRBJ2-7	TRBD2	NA	TGTGCCAGCAGCTTACCGCGGGGGGCCTACGAGCAGTACTTC	CASSLPRGAYEQYF
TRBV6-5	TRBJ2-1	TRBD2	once	TGTGCCAGCAGACCTCGGACTAGCGGGAGCAATGAGCAGTTCTTC	CASRPRTSGSNEQFF
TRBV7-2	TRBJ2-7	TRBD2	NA	TGTGCCAGCAGCTTCCCTAGCGGGAGAAGCGAGCAGTACTTC	CASSFPSGRSEQYF
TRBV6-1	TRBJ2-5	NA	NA	TGTGCCAGCAGTGAATATCGCCTAGCCGAGACCCAGTACTTC	CASSEYRLAETQYF
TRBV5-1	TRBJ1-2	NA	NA	TGCGCCAGCAGCTTGGGGGAGCGAGGCTACACCTTC	CASSLGERGYTF
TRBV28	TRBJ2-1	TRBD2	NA	TGTGCCAGCGGCTCACTAGCGGGAGATAGGTTTAGCTCCTACAATGAGCAGTTCTTC	CASGSLAGDRFSSYNEQFF
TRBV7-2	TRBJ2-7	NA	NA	TGTGCCAGCAGCTTAGGCGCAGGGGCCTACGAGCAGTACTTC	CASSLGAGAYEQYF
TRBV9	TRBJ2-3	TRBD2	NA	TGTGCCAGCAGCTCCCGGACTAGCGGGGGGGAGGATACGCAGTATTTT	CASSSRTSGGEDTQYF